What follows are 28 T cell receptor beta chains derived from one specimen sequenced in a study of breast tumors, draining lymph nodes, adjacent tissues. TCRdb reanalysed the multiplex PCR reads using MiXCR and keeps one entry per CDR3 protein. This table holds about 200,000 distinct CDR3 sequences, approximately 33% found once. Breast cancer patients provided tissue from their axillary draining lymph nodes. Input material: axillary lymph node tissue. These TCRs come from a female donor with breast cancer. Some clones in this sample may be carry-over from other donors' samples.

The rearrangement joins TRBV2 to TRBJ1-4; D perhaps matches TRBD1 (6 bases). The CDR3 has 15 residues. The germline V and J ends were trimmed by 0 bases and 13 bases, with 18 bases remaining between them. Germline V gene lookup returns CDR1 SNHLY and CDR2 FYNNEI. In DNA form, the CDR3 reads TGTGCCAGCAGTGAAGCCGAAACAGGGCGGGAGAGACTGTTTTTT. Its translation: CASSEAETGRERLFF.

This clonotype turned up a few times. Likely a read error: the CDR3 ends without its conserved phenylalanine or tryptophan. V gene TRBV9 combines with J gene TRBJ2-1; no clear D. The CDR3 spans 13 residues. Germline V gives CDR1 SGDLS, CDR2 YYNGEE. Trimming removed 2 bases at V and 0 bases at J, with 3 bases between. CDR3 nucleotides: TGTGCCAGCAGCGTGGGCTCCTACAATGAGCAGTTCTCC. Amino acids: CASSVGSYNEQFS.

The gene calls are TRBV20-1 and TRBJ2-5; TRBD2 matches 9 bases. The V and J ends lost 6 bases and 1 base, in that order; junction bases with no gene match: 3. Germline CDR1 DFQATT, CDR2 SNEGSKA (reference sequence). The length of the CDR3 is 13 residues. The CDR3 bases are TGCAGTGCCACTAGCGGGCGCCAAGAGACCCAGTACTTC. Translated: CSATSGRQETQYF.

Ten or more counts support this clonotype. The rearrangement joins TRBV2 to TRBJ2-1; a weak D match, TRBD2 (7 bases). V was cut by 2 bases and J by 4 bases, with 9 bases left in between. Germline V CDR1 and CDR2: SNHLY, FYNNEI. The length of the CDR3 is 14 residues. The DNA for the CDR3 is TGTGCCAGCAGTGAAAAGGGGGGGTACAATGAGCAGTTCTTC. Its translation is CASSEKGGYNEQFF.

This clonotype was detected many times. The chain has TRBV9 and TRBJ1-6, with D maybe TRBD1 (6 bases). The germline V gene encodes CDR1 SGDLS and CDR2 YYNGEE. V was cut by 0 bases and J by 6 bases, with 10 bases left in between. This CDR3 contains 15 residues. DNA of the CDR3: TGTGCCAGCAGCGTAGAACAGGGAGGTAATTCACCCCTCCACTTT. Translating gives CASSVEQGGNSPLHF.

This clonotype was recorded at least ten times. The rearrangement links TRBV6-6 to TRBJ1-5; D perhaps matches TRBD1 (5 bases). The germline V gene has CDR1 MNHNY and CDR2 SVGAGI (reference sequence). CDR3 length: 13 amino acids. V was trimmed by 0 bases and J by 7 bases, leaving 7 bases between them. The CDR3: CASSYSRGQPQHF. CDR3 DNA: TGTGCCAGCAGTTACTCGCGGGGGCAGCCCCAGCATTTT.

This clonotype was detected many times. The J gene is TRBJ2-5, the V gene TRBV28; 15 bases are shared with TRBD2. J gave up 7 bases and V 3 bases, and 9 bases lay outside the gene matches. CDR3 length: 17 residues. Germline CDR1 and CDR2: MDHEN and SYDVKM. The CDR3 protein is CASSFPGLAGGRGTQYF. CDR3 in DNA: TGTGCCAGCAGTTTCCCGGGACTAGCGGGAGGTAGGGGGACCCAGTACTTC.

This clonotype was counted many times. The V and J genes are TRBV4-2 and TRBJ2-2; a possible D gene is TRBD1 (6 bases). The ends were cut back, 4 bases at V and 4 bases at J, with 13 bases in the middle. The CDR3 runs 15 residues. Germline CDR1 is LGHNA and CDR2 is YNFKEQ. CDR3 residues: CASSLDSVITGELFF. The CDR3 coding sequence is TGTGCCAGCAGCCTGGACAGCGTAATCACCGGGGAGCTGTTTTTT.

In the case of this clonotype: A single base separates this from a much larger clone, so it may be a read error. The chain combines TRBV7-2 with TRBJ2-5; TRBD2 matches at 10 bases. The germline V gene encodes CDR1 SGHTA and CDR2 FQGNSA. V dropped 2 bases and J dropped 5; count of bases not matched to a gene: 8. The CDR3 consists of 16 residues. The CDR3 DNA reads TGTGCCAGCAGCTTACCCGGACTAGCGGCGGGGGAGACCCAGTACTTC. It translates to CASSLPGLAAGETQYF.

The chain joins TRBV19 to TRBJ2-2, with 14 positions matching TRBD2. The CDR3 loop spans 17 amino acids. The J segment lost 7 bases and the V segment lost 5 bases, leaving 9 bases of the junction unmatched. Per germline, CDR1 LNHDA and CDR2 SQIVND (reference sequence). The CDR3 here is CASSWRLAGGSGGELFF. DNA of the CDR3: TGTGCCAGTAGTTGGAGACTAGCGGGAGGGAGTGGCGGGGAGCTGTTTTTT.

Many counts were recorded for this clonotype. V gene TRBV18 combines with J gene TRBJ2-6, with D hard to call. The germline gives CDR1 KGHSH, CDR2 LQKENI. This CDR3 has 13 amino acids. The V end lost 9 bases, the J end lost 0 bases, and 6 bases lay between the germline ends. The CDR3 region has the DNA TGTGCCAGTAGTGGCTCTGGGGCCAACGTCCTGACTTTC. Protein product: CASSGSGANVLTF.

The chain combines TRBV11-3 with TRBJ2-5, with D perhaps matching TRBD2 (5 bases). Germline V gene data show CDR1 as SGHNT and CDR2 as YENEEA. This CDR3 is built from 15 residues. Trimming left V 5 bases short and J 6 bases short, with 19 bases between. DNA of the CDR3: TGTGCCAGCAGCGTTGACGGCGTAACGGGAAAGACCCAGTACTTC. Protein sequence: CASSVDGVTGKTQYF. The full variable domain, rest sourced from reference TRBV11-3 and TRBJ2-5, is EAGVVQSPRYKIIEKKQPVAFWCNPISGHNTLYWYLQNLGQGPELLIRYENEEAVDDSQLPKDRFSAERLKGVDSTLKIQPAELGDSAVYLCASSVDGVTGKTQYFGPGTRLLVL.

The V and J genes are TRBV6-2 or TRBV6-3 and TRBJ2-2, with 11 bases fitting TRBD2. V trimming: 5 bases; J trimming: 1 base; junction bases outside the gene matches: 6. The CDR3 length is 17 residues. The germline V gene has CDR1 MNHEY and CDR2 SVGEGT. Written as DNA, the CDR3 is TGTGCCAGCAGTCCCCCGGGACTAGCGGAGAACACCGGGGAGCTGTTTTTT. Its translation is CASSPPGLAENTGELFF.

This clonotype appeared many times. This chain uses TRBV5-6 with TRBJ1-2; perhaps TRBD1 as D (5 bases). The CDR3 totals 14 residues. The germline V and J ends were trimmed by 0 bases and 1 base, with 7 bases remaining between them. Looked up from germline, CDR1 is SGHDT and CDR2 is YYEEEE. CDR3 coding DNA: TGTGCCAGCAGCTTGGGGACACTTAACTATGGCTACACCTTC. Its translation is CASSLGTLNYGYTF.

This clonotype was recorded many times. The chain carries TRBV3-1 and TRBJ1-4; unclear D gene. Trimming took 3 bases from V and 8 from J, leaving 7 bases between them. CDR1 and CDR2 (germline): LGHDT, YNNKEL (reference sequence). The CDR3 covers 12 residues. The CDR3 here is CASSHMNEKLFF. The CDR3 DNA reads TGTGCCAGCAGCCACATGAACGAAAAACTGTTTTTT.

V and J are TRBV29-1 and TRBJ2-1, with no clear D. Trimming left V 7 bases short and J 5 bases short, with 12 bases between. The CDR3 loop spans 12 amino acids. Germline V gives CDR1 SQVTM, CDR2 ANQGSEA. The CDR3: CSALDGNNEQFF. The CDR3 nucleotides are TGCAGCGCCTTGGACGGTAACAATGAGCAGTTCTTC.

This clonotype was detected ten times or more. The V call is TRBV29-1, the J call TRBJ2-1; 7 bases are shared with TRBD2. With 3 bases clipped from V and 7 bases from J, the junction kept 9 bases outside the gene matches. This CDR3 region has 14 residues. Germline CDR1 and CDR2: SQVTM and ANQGSEA. CDR3 sequence reads: CSVELVLGGNEQFF. CDR3 coding DNA: TGCAGCGTTGAGTTGGTCTTGGGGGGGAATGAGCAGTTCTTC.

V gene TRBV20-1 combines with J gene TRBJ2-6, with D possibly being TRBD1 (5 bases). The germline V gene encodes CDR1 DFQATT and CDR2 SNEGSKA (reference sequence). The CDR3 sequence is 14 residues long. The germline V and J ends were trimmed by 6 bases and 4 bases, with 13 bases remaining between them. In DNA form, the CDR3 reads TGCAGTGCCCCGGACACTGGGGGGGCCAACGTCCTGACTTTC. Protein: CSAPDTGGANVLTF.

The rearrangement uses TRBV7-3 and TRBJ2-3; D not resolved. The CDR3 spans 13 residues. Germline CDR1 and CDR2: SGHTA and FQGTGA. The V and J ends lost 1 base and 5 bases respectively, with 7 bases between them. CDR3 sequence: CASSLMAEDTQYF. The CDR3 DNA reads as TGTGCCAGCAGCTTAATGGCGGAAGATACGCAGTATTTT. Full variable domain (rest looked up from reference TRBV7-3 and TRBJ2-3): GAGVSQTPSNKVTEKGKYVELRCDPISGHTALYWYRQSLGQGPEFLIYFQGTGAADDSGLPNDRFFAVRPEGSVSTLKIQRTERGDSAVYLCASSLMAEDTQYFGPGTRLTVL.

This clonotype was counted ten times or more. The gene calls are TRBV18 and TRBJ2-5, with D possibly called TRBD1 or TRBD2 (5 bases each). This CDR3 spans 14 amino acids. Germline CDR1 and CDR2: KGHSH and LQKENI. Trimming took off 5 bases at V and 2 bases at J, with 12 bases between the two ends. The DNA of the CDR3 is TGTGCCAGCTCAAGGCAGGGACCTCAAGAGACCCAGTACTTC. This translates into CASSRQGPQETQYF. Full variable domain (missing parts from reference TRBV18 and TRBJ2-5): NAGVMQNPRHLVRRRGQEARLRCSPMKGHSHVYWYRQLPEEGLKFMVYLQKENIIDESGMPKERFSAEFPKEGPSILRIQQVVRGDSAAYFCASSRQGPQETQYFGPGTRLLVL.

About this clonotype itself: Just one base apart from a much larger clone, this may be a read error. The chain uses TRBV7-9 and TRBJ2-1; 10 bases are shared with TRBD2. This CDR3 has 15 residues. Germline loops: CDR1 SEHNR, CDR2 FQNEAQ (reference sequence). In nucleotides, the CDR3 is TGTGCCAGCGGGTCAGCGGGAGGGCCGGGGGCTGAGCAGCTCTTC. It is translated as CASGSAGGPGAEQLF.

This clonotype showed up many times. The rearrangement uses TRBV2 and TRBJ1-1, with a possible D match to TRBD1 (5 bases). The CDR3 is 12 amino acids. Trimming took 9 bases from V and 5 from J, leaving 13 bases between them. Germline-derived CDR1 and CDR2 are SNHLY and FYNNEI. The CDR3 loop reads CASSRVGTEAFF. The DNA for the CDR3 is TGTGCCAGTAGCAGGGTCGGTACTGAAGCTTTCTTT.

This clonotype was seen a single time. The germline gene is not matched at one end of the junction; a read error may be the cause. The genes are TRBV11-2 and TRBJ2-7; no definite D call. CDR3 length: 14 amino acids. CDR1 is SGHAT, CDR2 FQNNGV, per germline. In nucleotides, the CDR3 is TGTGCCAGCAGCTTCGGTGATGCCCCCTACGGGCAGTACTTC. The encoded protein is CASSFGDAPYGQYF.

In this sample, this clonotype turned up many times. The rearrangement links TRBV20-1 to TRBJ2-2; the D gene is possibly TRBD2 (6 bases). This CDR3 contains 17 residues. Germline loops: CDR1 DFQATT, CDR2 SNEGSKA (reference sequence). V lost 0 bases and J 4 bases, leaving 18 bases between the germline ends. As DNA, the CDR3 is TGCAGTGCTAGAGAGATCGGAACGGGGAGGTTCACCGGGGAGCTGTTTTTT. Translated, it gives CSAREIGTGRFTGELFF.

The chain couples TRBV5-1 to TRBJ1-1; D not certain. Germline CDR1 reads SGHRS; CDR2 reads YFSETQ. The CDR3 runs to 18 residues. With 0 bases removed from V and 6 bases from J, the gap between germline ends came to 24 bases. The CDR3 coding sequence is TGCGCCAGCAGCTTGGTGGTCGGATTGAAGTCAGGCGGGGCTGAAGCTTTCTTT. Translated: CASSLVVGLKSGGAEAFF.

There are a few counts of this clonotype. A clone one base away is much larger, so this may be a read error. This chain joins TRBV5-1 and TRBJ2-7; D is undetermined. This CDR3 region has 13 residues. The germline CDR1 and CDR2 sequences are SGHRS and YFSETQ. CDR3: CASSLSTLYDQYF. The CDR3 coding sequence is TGCGCCAGCAGCTTATCGACCCTCTACGACCAGTACTTC.

This clonotype was seen many times. The chain couples TRBV7-9 to TRBJ2-2; 8 nucleotides match TRBD1. V lost 5 bases, J lost 7 bases, and 18 bases stayed unmatched. There are 18 residues in the CDR3. Germline V gene sequence: CDR1 SEHNR, CDR2 FQNEAQ (reference sequence). The CDR3 reads CASSPNQRTGHIIGELFF. The CDR3 DNA is TGTGCCAGCAGCCCTAATCAAAGGACAGGGCACATCATCGGGGAGCTGTTTTTT.

On this clonotype itself: An end of the junction does not agree with germline; a read error may underlie this. This chain joins TRBV5-8 and TRBJ2-2, with a weak D call TRBD1 (6 bases). The CDR3 contains 13 residues. Germline values: CDR1 SGHTS, CDR2 YDEGEE. The CDR3 reads CASSLVGARELFF. In nucleotides, the CDR3 is TGTGCCAGTAGCTTGGTGGGGGCCAGGGAGCTGTTTTTT.